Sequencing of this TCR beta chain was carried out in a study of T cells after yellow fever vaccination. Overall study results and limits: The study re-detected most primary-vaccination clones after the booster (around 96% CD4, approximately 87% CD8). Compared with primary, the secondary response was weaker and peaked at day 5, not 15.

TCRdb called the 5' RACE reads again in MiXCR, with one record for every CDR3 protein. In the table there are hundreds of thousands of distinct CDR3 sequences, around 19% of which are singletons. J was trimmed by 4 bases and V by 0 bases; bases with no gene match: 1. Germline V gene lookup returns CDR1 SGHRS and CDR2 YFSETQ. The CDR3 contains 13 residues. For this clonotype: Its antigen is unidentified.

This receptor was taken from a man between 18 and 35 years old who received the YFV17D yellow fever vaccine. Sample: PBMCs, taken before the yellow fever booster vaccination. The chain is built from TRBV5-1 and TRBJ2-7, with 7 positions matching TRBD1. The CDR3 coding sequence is TGCGCCAGCAGCTTGGTACAGGGGTACGAGCAGTACTTC. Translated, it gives CASSLVQGYEQYF.